This TCR beta chain was documented in a study of PD-L1 blockade in urothelial cancer. Turning to the study itself: Administration of atezolizumab to patients began in the mid-2010s, at 1,200 mg intravenously every 3 weeks. Study patients had been treated with 0 to 3 previous chemotherapy regimens. Blood was analyzed 3 weeks (second dose) and 6 weeks after treatment start. Typically, measured as a median, blood samples had 110,000 to 150,000 T cells.

The protocol was immunoSEQ multiplex PCR, while the TCRdb copy is restricted to in-frame clones and leaves out a portion. The data hold tens of thousands of clones, with roughly 80% observed a single time. This CDR3 spans 14 amino acids. The germline V gene encodes CDR1 GTSNPN and CDR2 SVGIG (reference sequence). The germline V and J ends were trimmed by 0 bases and 4 bases, with 10 bases remaining between them. Sequencing used PBMCs, obtained around atezolizumab (anti-PD-L1) treatment. This TCR was sampled from a man aged 65 to 85 with urothelial cancer. The chain has TRBV30 and TRBJ1-5, with TRBD1 as a possible D gene (5 bases). The CDR3 reads CAWSVGQGNQPQHF. CDR3 bases: TGTGCCTGGAGTGTGGGGCAGGGTAATCAGCCCCAGCATTTT.